Following are 18 T cell receptor beta chains from one sample sequenced in a study of control samples from healthy donors and cancer patients. Some clones are missing from TCRdb's copy, which holds only in-frame ones; the method was immunoSEQ multiplex PCR. The profile shows approximately 80,000 clones, roughly 89% of them singletons. Source material: blood. The receptors shown here come from a man aged 25-45 years in good health.

The J gene is TRBJ2-2, the V gene TRBV7-3, with no clear D. In germline, CDR1 is SGHTA, CDR2 FQGTGA. The germline V and J ends were trimmed by 5 bases and 10 bases, with 14 bases remaining between them. The CDR3 is 13 residues long. CDR3 DNA: TGTGCCAGCAGCCCCGACGGCGCGGTGGAGCTGTTTTTT. As protein: CASSPDGAVELFF.

This clone was observed once. The chain is built from TRBV4-1 and TRBJ2-7; D is perhaps TRBD1 (5 bases). CDR1 and CDR2 (germline): MGHRA, YSYEKL. Trimming left V 1 base short and J 1 base short, with 8 bases between. The CDR3 spans 14 residues. The chain's CDR3 is CASSQARQSYEQYF. The DNA of the CDR3 is TGCGCCAGCAGCCAAGCCAGACAGTCCTACGAGCAGTACTTC.

The chain carries TRBV7-2 and TRBJ2-5; D is perhaps TRBD1 or TRBD2 (6 bases each). The germline V gene has CDR1 SGHTA and CDR2 FQGNSA. This CDR3 has 16 amino acids. V was shortened by 1 base and J by 5 bases, with 17 bases between the two germline ends. CDR3 in DNA: TGTGCCAGCAGCTTAGGGGATCTAGGGGGGAGGGAGACCCAGTACTTC. This codes for CASSLGDLGGRETQYF.

The rearrangement joins TRBV30 to TRBJ2-7, with D hard to call. The CDR3 contains 14 residues. The V end was cut by 4 bases, the J end by 0 bases, with 13 bases between. Germline V gives CDR1 GTSNPN, CDR2 SVGIG (reference sequence). For the CDR3, the DNA is TGTGCCTGGACTCGCGGTAGGAGCTCCTACGAGCAGTACTTC. Protein sequence: CAWTRGRSSYEQYF.

This sequence joins TRBV7-2 and TRBJ1-2, with D possibly TRBD1 on 6 matching bases. Germline assignment: CDR1 SGHTA and CDR2 FQGNSA. This CDR3 is built from 14 residues. Trimming shortened V by 2 bases and J by 2 bases, and 9 bases separated the two germline ends. The CDR3 bases are TGTGCCAGCAGCTTAAAACAGGGCAACTATGGCTACACCTTC. The encoded protein is CASSLKQGNYGYTF.

This chain joins TRBV27 and TRBJ2-5; 7 nucleotides align to TRBD2. From germline, CDR1 is MNHEY and CDR2 SMNVEV (reference sequence). With 5 bases clipped from V and 7 bases from J, the junction kept 7 bases outside the gene matches. This CDR3 contains 13 residues. The CDR3 is CASSERSGGTQYF. Here the CDR3 DNA reads TGTGCCAGCAGTGAAAGGTCGGGGGGGACCCAGTACTTC.

The V call is TRBV5-1, the J call TRBJ2-7, with TRBD1 matching 9 bases. This CDR3 is 15 amino acids long. Trimming took 1 base from V and 5 from J; bases not matched to a gene: 7. Germline V gene data show CDR1 as SGHRS and CDR2 as YFSETQ. The CDR3 DNA reads TGCGCCAGCAGCTTGTCCGGACAGGGGACGCACGAGCAGTACTTC. Translation gives CASSLSGQGTHEQYF.

For the CDR3, the DNA is TGTGCCAGCAGTTTAACAGGGGTTCAGCCCCAGCATTTT. It is translated as CASSLTGVQPQHF. The chain links TRBV12-3 or TRBV12-4 to TRBJ1-5; TRBD1 aligns across 7 bases. This CDR3 region has 13 residues. The V gene end was trimmed by 2 bases and the J gene end by 6 bases; junction bases not matched to a gene: 1.

The chain is built from TRBV10-3 and TRBJ1-2; 9 bases are a match to TRBD1. The germline V gene encodes CDR1 ENHRY and CDR2 SYGVKD. The J segment lost 8 bases and the V segment lost 4 bases, leaving 11 bases of the junction unmatched. The CDR3 extends over 15 amino acids. The CDR3 is CAISAETGGLKGYTF. In DNA form, the CDR3 reads TGTGCCATCAGTGCCGAGACAGGGGGACTCAAAGGCTACACCTTC.

This chain connects TRBV5-6 to TRBJ1-1, with a tentative D call TRBD1 (5 bases). Germline V gene lookup returns CDR1 SGHDT and CDR2 YYEEEE. This CDR3 has 13 residues. The ends were cut back, 0 bases at V and 4 bases at J, with 7 bases in the middle. The CDR3 spells CASSLEGRTEAFF. In nucleotides, the CDR3 is TGTGCCAGCAGCTTGGAGGGGCGCACTGAAGCTTTCTTT.

This rearrangement joins TRBV2 to TRBJ1-4, with D possibly being TRBD1 (5 bases). V was cut by 6 bases and J by 4 bases, with 9 bases left in between. The CDR3 has 13 amino acids. Germline assignment: CDR1 SNHLY and CDR2 FYNNEI. CDR3 sequence reads: CASRAGVNEKLFF. In DNA, the CDR3 is TGTGCCAGCAGAGCGGGGGTTAATGAAAAACTGTTTTTT.

This rearrangement joins TRBV28 to TRBJ1-5; perhaps TRBD1 as D (6 bases). The CDR3 length is 15 residues. CDR1 MDHEN and CDR2 SYDVKM come from the germline V gene. V was pared by 5 bases and J by 0 bases, with 11 bases between. The CDR3 nucleotides are TGTGCCAGCAGTCCGAGGGGGTCTAGCAATCAGCCCCAGCATTTT. Translation gives CASSPRGSSNQPQHF.

The V call is TRBV7-8, the J call TRBJ1-5; D remains unclear. Trimming took off 2 bases at V and 3 bases at J, with 2 bases between the two ends. Germline lookup yields CDR1 SGHVS and CDR2 FQNEAQ. The CDR3 spans 12 residues. The CDR3 region is CASSLFNQPQHF. DNA for the CDR3: TGTGCCAGCAGCTTATTCAATCAGCCCCAGCATTTT.

The V and J genes are TRBV28 and TRBJ1-6; D remains ambiguous. Trimming removed 8 bases from V and 3 bases from J, with 17 bases in between. Germline CDR1 and CDR2: MDHEN and SYDVKM. The CDR3 has 16 residues. As DNA, the CDR3 is TGTGCCAGCGGGTTGGTGGTGTCCCTCTATAATTCACCCCTCCACTTT. Encoded protein: CASGLVVSLYNSPLHF.

This chain links TRBV9 with TRBJ1-6; D may be TRBD1 (6 bases). Trimming left V 4 bases short and J 0 bases short, with 11 bases between. The germline V gene has CDR1 SGDLS and CDR2 YYNGEE. The CDR3 sequence is 16 residues long. In nucleotides, the CDR3 is TGTGCCAGCAGCATAACAGGGAGCTCCTATAATTCACCCCTCCACTTT. Translating it yields CASSITGSSYNSPLHF. Full variable domain (missing parts from reference TRBV9 and TRBJ1-6): DSGVTQTPKHLITATGQRVTLRCSPRSGDLSVYWYQQSLDQGLQFLIQYYNGEERAKGNILERFSAQQFPDLHSELNLSSLELGDSALYFCASSITGSSYNSPLHFGNGTRLTVT.

The rearrangement joins TRBV6-5 to TRBJ2-1; D is uncertain. The CDR3 is made up of 13 amino acids. V dropped 2 bases and J dropped 6 bases, with 8 bases sitting between them. Germline-derived CDR1 and CDR2 are MNHEY and SVGAGI. Written as DNA, the CDR3 is TGTGCCAGCAGTTACAAGGCAAGCAATGAGCAGTTCTTC. Translated, it gives CASSYKASNEQFF.

The CDR3 bases are TGTGCCACCAGTGAGGCAGGACAGGGGTTCATCAATGAGCAGTTCTTC. Encoded protein: CATSEAGQGFINEQFF. The rearrangement links TRBV24-1 to TRBJ2-1, with 9 bases identical to TRBD1. The length of the CDR3 is 16 residues. Looked up from germline, CDR1 is KGHDR and CDR2 is SFDVKD. Unmatched junction bases numbered 9, after V lost 4 bases and J lost 6 bases.

The rearrangement uses TRBV21-1 and TRBJ1-5. TRBV21-1 is a recognized pseudogene. The CDR3 is 11 amino acids. This CDR3 is CASSIVQPQHF. For the CDR3, the DNA is TGTGCCAGCAGCATAGTACAGCCCCAGCATTTT.